One sample yielded the 21 T cell receptor beta chains listed below, sequenced in a study of blood T cell repertoires in COVID-19. Measured with immunoSEQ multiplex PCR; TCRdb has only the in-frame clones, and not every one. The table records 250,000 to 350,000 clones, roughly 86% of them present only once. Sequences were obtained from peripheral blood. The receptors stem from a woman aged 45-59 years with acute or convalescent COVID-19.

The rearrangement joins TRBV4-1 to TRBJ2-7; 9 bases line up with TRBD1. The germline V gene has CDR1 MGHRA and CDR2 YSYEKL. This CDR3 region has 17 residues. J was trimmed by 1 base and V by 1 base; bases with no gene match: 8. The CDR3 coding sequence is TGCGCCAGCAGCCAAGGAGGTACAGGGGGCGTTTCCTACGAGCAGTACTTC. Its protein product is CASSQGGTGGVSYEQYF.

This chain's CDR3 is CASSVDRANQPQHF. CDR3 coding DNA: TGTGCCAGCAGCGTTGACAGGGCTAATCAGCCCCAGCATTTT. The chain recombines TRBV9 with TRBJ1-5; 7 bases align to TRBD1. The CDR3 spans 14 residues. Trimming cost V 2 bases and J 4 bases; bases outside gene matches: 3. The germline V gene encodes CDR1 SGDLS and CDR2 YYNGEE. Drawing the rest from reference TRBV9 and TRBJ1-5, the complete variable domain is DSGVTQTPKHLITATGQRVTLRCSPRSGDLSVYWYQQSLDQGLQFLIQYYNGEERAKGNILERFSAQQFPDLHSELNLSSLELGDSALYFCASSVDRANQPQHFGDGTRLSIL.

This clone was seen more than once but under ten times. V and J are TRBV11-2 and TRBJ1-5; 12 nucleotides agree with TRBD1. The CDR3 covers 15 residues. Germline V gene data show CDR1 as SGHAT and CDR2 as FQNNGV. Trimming at V came to 5 bases and at J to 5 bases, leaving 4 bases not matched to a gene. The CDR3 protein is CASSAGTGGYQPQHF. CDR3 bases: TGTGCCAGCAGCGCCGGGACAGGGGGCTATCAGCCCCAGCATTTT.

Written as DNA, the CDR3 is TGTGCCAGTAGTTCCGGGGACTCCCAAGAGACCCAGTACTTC. Protein sequence: CASSSGDSQETQYF. The chain uses TRBV19 and TRBJ2-5; D possibly corresponds to TRBD2 (6 bases). The germline CDR1 and CDR2 sequences are LNHDA and SQIVND (reference sequence). The germline V and J ends were trimmed by 5 bases and 1 base, with 11 bases remaining between them. The CDR3 spans 14 residues.

This clone was observed once. The chain couples TRBV18 to TRBJ1-1; 7 nucleotides align to TRBD1. V was clipped by 6 bases and J by 0 bases; unmatched bases: 4. Germline V lookup: CDR1 KGHSH, CDR2 LQKENI. The CDR3 has 14 residues. The CDR3 nucleotides are TGTGCCAGCTCCTACAGGGGATTGAACACTGAAGCTTTCTTT. Protein sequence: CASSYRGLNTEAFF.

The V call is TRBV18, the J call TRBJ1-1, with unresolved D. Trimming took 1 base from V and 1 from J, leaving 7 bases between them. The CDR3 is made up of 14 amino acids. Per germline, CDR1 KGHSH and CDR2 LQKENI. DNA for the CDR3: TGTGCCAGCTCACCACACGCAGAGAACACTGAAGCTTTCTTT. Amino acid sequence: CASSPHAENTEAFF.

The CDR3, as DNA: TGTGCCAGTAGTCTCATTAGCGGGAGTAGGGGTGAGCAGTTCTTC. It translates to CASSLISGSRGEQFF. The rearrangement links TRBV19 to TRBJ2-1; 9 bases are a match to TRBD2. CDR1 is LNHDA and CDR2 is SQIVND in the germline V gene (reference sequence). Trimming removed 5 bases from V and 9 bases from J; junction bases left unmatched: 11. The CDR3 extends over 15 amino acids. The complete variable domain, with remaining parts taken from reference TRBV19 and TRBJ2-1, reads DGGITQSPKYLFRKEGQNVTLSCEQNLNHDAMYWYRQDPGQGLRLIYYSQIVNDFQKGDIAEGYSVSREKKESFPLTVTSAQKNPTAFYLCASSLISGSRGEQFFGPGTRLTVL.

CDR3 sequence: CASSIGPGEETQYF. DNA of the CDR3: TGTGCCAGTAGTATAGGTCCAGGGGAAGAGACCCAGTACTTC. The V call is TRBV19, the J call TRBJ2-5; D is perhaps TRBD1 (6 bases). The V end lost 1 base, the J end lost 3 bases, and 9 bases lay between the germline ends. This CDR3 has 14 amino acids. Looked up from germline, CDR1 is LNHDA and CDR2 is SQIVND (reference sequence).

The chain uses TRBV10-2 and TRBJ2-7; perhaps TRBD2 as D (5 bases). There are 13 residues in the CDR3. The V end lost 5 bases, the J end lost 3 bases, and 11 bases lay between the germline ends. CDR1 and CDR2 from the germline V gene are WSHSY and SAAADI. As DNA, the CDR3 is TGCGCCAGCAGTCCAGGACGGGGCTACGAGCAGTACTTC. Translated, it gives CASSPGRGYEQYF.

The chain has TRBV12-5 and TRBJ2-1; TRBD2 matches 10 bases. The CDR3 extends over 15 amino acids. The V segment lost 3 bases and the J segment 9 bases; nucleotides outside the gene matches: 8. Germline lookup yields CDR1 LGHNT and CDR2 FRNRAP. The CDR3: CASGLTGLADFEQFF. The DNA for the CDR3 is TGTGCTAGTGGTTTAACCGGACTAGCGGATTTTGAGCAGTTCTTC.

This clone was counted a few times. The chain joins TRBV19 to TRBJ2-1; 7 bases align to TRBD2. Unmatched junction bases numbered 10, after V lost 6 bases and J lost 2 bases. Germline V gives CDR1 LNHDA, CDR2 SQIVND (reference sequence). The CDR3 covers 16 residues. CDR3 sequence: CASRPSGNSAYNEQFF. The CDR3 nucleotides read TGTGCCAGTAGGCCTAGCGGTAATTCGGCCTACAATGAGCAGTTCTTC. Drawing the rest from reference TRBV19 and TRBJ2-1, the complete variable domain is DGGITQSPKYLFRKEGQNVTLSCEQNLNHDAMYWYRQDPGQGLRLIYYSQIVNDFQKGDIAEGYSVSREKKESFPLTVTSAQKNPTAFYLCASRPSGNSAYNEQFFGPGTRLTVL.

This chain uses TRBV7-2 with TRBJ2-7; 10 positions agree with TRBD2. The ends lost 5 bases at V and 0 bases at J; junction bases unmatched: 7. The CDR3 runs to 16 residues. From germline, CDR1 is SGHTA and CDR2 FQGNSA. CDR3 DNA sequence: TGTGCCAGCAGCCCGACCTCTAGCGGGAGCTCCTACGAGCAGTACTTC. Protein: CASSPTSSGSSYEQYF.

V usage is TRBV27 and J usage is TRBJ2-7; 9 positions match TRBD1. After removal of 3 bases from V and 5 bases from J, the junction contained 8 bases not matched to a gene. The germline CDR1 and CDR2 sequences are MNHEY and SMNVEV (reference sequence). The length of the CDR3 is 15 residues. DNA for the CDR3: TGTGCCAGCAGTTTTGGCGGGACAGGGTACGACGAGCAGTACTTC. Amino acid sequence: CASSFGGTGYDEQYF.

The rearrangement joins TRBV10-3 to TRBJ2-2, with D possibly matching TRBD1 (5 bases). CDR1 is ENHRY and CDR2 is SYGVKD in the germline V gene. The CDR3 is made up of 13 amino acids. V lost 2 bases to trimming and J lost 6 bases, with 7 bases between them. In DNA, the CDR3 is TGTGCCATCAGTGAGGGGGCTCCCGGGGAGCTGTTTTTT. Protein: CAISEGAPGELFF.

The gene calls are TRBV28 and TRBJ2-1, with D perhaps matching TRBD1 (5 bases). Germline lookup yields CDR1 MDHEN and CDR2 SYDVKM. The length of the CDR3 is 14 residues. V was trimmed by 1 base and J by 4 bases, leaving 8 bases between them. The CDR3 DNA follows: TGTGCCAGCAGTTTATTGACAGCATACAATGAGCAGTTCTTC. This codes for CASSLLTAYNEQFF.

J is TRBJ1-6 and V is TRBV27; no definite D call. V was cut by 2 bases and J by 9 bases, with 14 bases left in between. Germline CDR1 reads MNHEY; CDR2 reads SMNVEV (reference sequence). This CDR3 comprises 15 residues. The CDR3 bases are TGTGCCAGCAGTTTAGTGTTGCCAACAAGTTCACCCCTCCACTTT. Protein sequence: CASSLVLPTSSPLHF.

This chain connects TRBV19 to TRBJ1-2; D is perhaps TRBD1 (6 bases). This CDR3 is 16 amino acids long. V was shortened by 2 bases and J by 3 bases, with 16 bases between the two germline ends. CDR1 LNHDA and CDR2 SQIVND come from the germline V gene (reference sequence). The CDR3 nucleotides are TGTGCCAGTAGTATAACCCCCGGGACATTGGACTATGGCTACACCTTC. Amino acid sequence: CASSITPGTLDYGYTF.

This clone is a singleton in its sample. The V call is TRBV24-1, the J call TRBJ2-3; D is possibly TRBD1 (5 bases). Germline lookup yields CDR1 KGHDR and CDR2 SFDVKD. Trimming cost V 6 bases and J 2 bases, with 14 bases left between them. The CDR3 spans 15 residues. CDR3 nucleotides: TGTGCCACCAGTTCCCAGGGCCCCACCACAGATACGCAGTATTTT. Amino acids: CATSSQGPTTDTQYF.

The V call is TRBV28, the J call TRBJ2-7; 12 positions match TRBD2. The CDR3 covers 16 residues. Germline V gene lookup returns CDR1 MDHEN and CDR2 SYDVKM. With 0 bases clipped from V and 5 bases from J, the junction kept 5 bases outside the gene matches. CDR3 in DNA: TGTGCCAGCAGTTTATGGCGACTAGCGGGAGTGCACGAGCAGTACTTC. Its translation: CASSLWRLAGVHEQYF. Variable domain in full (rest from reference TRBV28 and TRBJ2-7): DVKVTQSSRYLVKRTGEKVFLECVQDMDHENMFWYRQDPGLGLRLIYFSYDVKMKEKGDIPEGYSVSREKKERFSLILESASTNQTSMYLCASSLWRLAGVHEQYFGPGTRLTVT.

The chain has TRBV7-8 and TRBJ2-5, with no clear D. CDR3 length equals 11 residues. Per germline, CDR1 SGHVS and CDR2 FQNEAQ. The V and J ends lost 5 bases and 2 bases respectively, with 3 bases between them. The DNA for the CDR3 is TGTGCCAGCAGCCCTCAAGAGACCCAGTACTTC. Translation: CASSPQETQYF.

The chain couples TRBV5-5 to TRBJ1-2; 9 bases agree with TRBD1. V was clipped by 5 bases and J by 4 bases; unmatched bases: 6. Germline V gene sequence: CDR1 SGHKS, CDR2 YYEKEE (reference sequence). The CDR3 has 14 amino acids. CDR3 nucleotides: TGTGCCAGCAGACCGGGACAGGGAAGCTATGGCTACACCTTC. Translating it yields CASRPGQGSYGYTF.